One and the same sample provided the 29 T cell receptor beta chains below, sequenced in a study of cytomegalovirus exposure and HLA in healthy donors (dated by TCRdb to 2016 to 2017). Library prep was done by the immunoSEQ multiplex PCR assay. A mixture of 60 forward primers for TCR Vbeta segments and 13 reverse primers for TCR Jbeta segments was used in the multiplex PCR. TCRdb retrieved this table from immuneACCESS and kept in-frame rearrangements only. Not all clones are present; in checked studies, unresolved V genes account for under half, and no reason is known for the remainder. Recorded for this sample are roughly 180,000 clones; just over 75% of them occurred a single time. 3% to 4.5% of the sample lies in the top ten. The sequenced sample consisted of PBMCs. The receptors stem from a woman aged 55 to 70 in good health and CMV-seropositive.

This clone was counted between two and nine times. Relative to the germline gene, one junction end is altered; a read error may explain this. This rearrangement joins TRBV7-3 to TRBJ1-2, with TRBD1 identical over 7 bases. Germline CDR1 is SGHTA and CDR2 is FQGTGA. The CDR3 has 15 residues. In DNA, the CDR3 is TGCGCCAGCAGCCAAGATCAGACAGGGAACTATGGCTACACCTTC. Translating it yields CASSQDQTGNYGYTF.

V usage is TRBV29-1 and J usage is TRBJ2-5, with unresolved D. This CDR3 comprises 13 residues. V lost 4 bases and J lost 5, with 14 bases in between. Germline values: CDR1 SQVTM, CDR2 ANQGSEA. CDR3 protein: CSVAPVPWETQYF. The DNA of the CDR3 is TGCAGCGTTGCCCCGGTTCCTTGGGAGACCCAGTACTTC.

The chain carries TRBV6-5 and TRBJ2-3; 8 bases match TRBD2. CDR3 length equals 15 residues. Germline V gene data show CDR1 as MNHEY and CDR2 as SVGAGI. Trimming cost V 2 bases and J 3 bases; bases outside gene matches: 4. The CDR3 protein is CASSYVAGPTDTQYF. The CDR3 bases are TGTGCCAGCAGTTACGTAGCGGGGCCAACAGATACGCAGTATTTT.

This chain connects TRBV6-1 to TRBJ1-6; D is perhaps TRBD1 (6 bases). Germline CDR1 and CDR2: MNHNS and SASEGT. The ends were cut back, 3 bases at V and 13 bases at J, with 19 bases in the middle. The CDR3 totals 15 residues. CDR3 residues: CASSEVSRGTAPLHF. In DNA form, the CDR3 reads TGTGCCAGCAGTGAGGTCTCCAGGGGTACGGCGCCCCTCCACTTT.

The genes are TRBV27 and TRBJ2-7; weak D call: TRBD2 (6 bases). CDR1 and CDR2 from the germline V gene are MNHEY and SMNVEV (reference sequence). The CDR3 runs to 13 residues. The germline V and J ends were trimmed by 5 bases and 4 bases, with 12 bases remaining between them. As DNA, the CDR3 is TGTGCCAGCAGTACCGCGGGGAGGTACGAGCAGTACTTC. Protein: CASSTAGRYEQYF.

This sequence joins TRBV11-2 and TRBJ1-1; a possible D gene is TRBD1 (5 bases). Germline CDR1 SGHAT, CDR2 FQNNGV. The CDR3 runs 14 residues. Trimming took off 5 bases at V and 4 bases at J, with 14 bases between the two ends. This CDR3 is CASSAQGGGTEAFF. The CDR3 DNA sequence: TGTGCCAGCAGCGCCCAGGGCGGGGGCACTGAAGCTTTCTTT.

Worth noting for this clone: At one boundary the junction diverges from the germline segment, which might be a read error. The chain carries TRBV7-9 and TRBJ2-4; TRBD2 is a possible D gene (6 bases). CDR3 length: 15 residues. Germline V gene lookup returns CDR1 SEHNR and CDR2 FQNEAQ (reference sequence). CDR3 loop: CASSFGGVGKNSQYF. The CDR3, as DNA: TGTGCCAGCAGCTTCGGGGGAGTTGGTAAAAACAGTCAGTACTTC.

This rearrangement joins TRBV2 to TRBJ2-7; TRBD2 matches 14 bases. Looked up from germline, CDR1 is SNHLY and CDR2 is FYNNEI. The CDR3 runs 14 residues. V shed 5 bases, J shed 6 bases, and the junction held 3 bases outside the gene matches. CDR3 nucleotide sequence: TGTGCCAGCAGTCAGACTAGCGGGGGGGCCGAGCAGTACTTC. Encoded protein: CASSQTSGGAEQYF.

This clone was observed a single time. For the CDR3, the DNA is TGTGCCAGCCTCTATGGGGGACTAAACACTGAAGCTTTCTTT. It translates to CASLYGGLNTEAFF. J is TRBJ1-1 and V is TRBV28; D might be TRBD1 (5 bases). CDR3 size: 14 residues. Trimming pared 8 bases from V and 2 bases from J, leaving 15 bases between. Per the germline V gene, CDR1 is MDHEN and CDR2 is SYDVKM.

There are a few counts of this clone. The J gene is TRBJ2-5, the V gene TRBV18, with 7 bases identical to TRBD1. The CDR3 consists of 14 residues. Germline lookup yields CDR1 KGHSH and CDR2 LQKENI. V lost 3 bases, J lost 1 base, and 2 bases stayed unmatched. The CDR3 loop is CASSPGQVQETQYF. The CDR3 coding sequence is TGTGCCAGCTCACCCGGACAGGTCCAAGAGACCCAGTACTTC.

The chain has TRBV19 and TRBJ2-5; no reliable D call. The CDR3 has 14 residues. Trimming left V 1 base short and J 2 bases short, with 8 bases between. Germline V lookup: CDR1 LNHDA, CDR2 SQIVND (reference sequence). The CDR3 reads CASSIGEDQETQYF. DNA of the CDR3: TGTGCCAGTAGTATAGGTGAGGATCAAGAGACCCAGTACTTC.

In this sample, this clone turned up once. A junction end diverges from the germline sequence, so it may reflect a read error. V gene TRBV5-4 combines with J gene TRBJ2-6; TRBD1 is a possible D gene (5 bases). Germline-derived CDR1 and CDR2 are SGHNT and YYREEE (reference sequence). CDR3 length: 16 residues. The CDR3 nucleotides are TGTGCCAGCAGCTTGGCAAGGAGCTCTGGGGCCAACGGCCTGACTTTC. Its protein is CASSLARSSGANGLTF.

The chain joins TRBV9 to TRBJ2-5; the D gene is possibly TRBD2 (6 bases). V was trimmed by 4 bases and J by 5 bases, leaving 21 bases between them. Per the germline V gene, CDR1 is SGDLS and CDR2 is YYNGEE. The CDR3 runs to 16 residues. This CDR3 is CASSPFGGTGSETQYF. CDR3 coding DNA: TGTGCCAGCAGCCCCTTCGGCGGGACGGGGTCGGAGACCCAGTACTTC.

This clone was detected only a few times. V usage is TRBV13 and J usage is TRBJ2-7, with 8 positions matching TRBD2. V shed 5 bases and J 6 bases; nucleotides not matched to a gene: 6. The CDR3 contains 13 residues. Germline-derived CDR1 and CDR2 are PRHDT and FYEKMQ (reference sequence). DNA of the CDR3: TGTGCCAGCAGCCCCGGGGGGGTTCTCGAGCAGTACTTC. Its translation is CASSPGGVLEQYF.

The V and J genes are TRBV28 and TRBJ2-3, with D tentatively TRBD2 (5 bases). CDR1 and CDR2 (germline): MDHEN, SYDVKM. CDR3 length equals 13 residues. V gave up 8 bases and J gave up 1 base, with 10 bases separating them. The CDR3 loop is CASGSGGTDTQYF. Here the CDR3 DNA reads TGTGCCAGCGGGAGCGGTGGCACAGATACGCAGTATTTT.

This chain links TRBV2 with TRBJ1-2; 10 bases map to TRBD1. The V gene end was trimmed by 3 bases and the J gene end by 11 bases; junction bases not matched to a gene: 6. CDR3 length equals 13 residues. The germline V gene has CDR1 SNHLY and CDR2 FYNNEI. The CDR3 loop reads CASSETDRGHYTF. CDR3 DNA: TGTGCCAGCAGTGAGACCGACAGGGGGCATTACACCTTC.

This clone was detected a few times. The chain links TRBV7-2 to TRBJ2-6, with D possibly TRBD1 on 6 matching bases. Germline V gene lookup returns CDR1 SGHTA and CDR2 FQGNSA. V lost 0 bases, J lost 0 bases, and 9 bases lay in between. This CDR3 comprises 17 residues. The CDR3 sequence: CASSLADRSSGANVLTF. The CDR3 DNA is TGTGCCAGCAGCTTAGCAGACAGGTCCTCTGGGGCCAACGTCCTGACTTTC.

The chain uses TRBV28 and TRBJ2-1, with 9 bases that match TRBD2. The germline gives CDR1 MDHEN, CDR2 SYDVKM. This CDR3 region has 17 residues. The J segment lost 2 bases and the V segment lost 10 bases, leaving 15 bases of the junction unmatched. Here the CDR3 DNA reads TGTGCCACCGTTAAGGTAGCGGGAGTTAGGGCCTACAATGAGCAGTTCTTC. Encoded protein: CATVKVAGVRAYNEQFF.

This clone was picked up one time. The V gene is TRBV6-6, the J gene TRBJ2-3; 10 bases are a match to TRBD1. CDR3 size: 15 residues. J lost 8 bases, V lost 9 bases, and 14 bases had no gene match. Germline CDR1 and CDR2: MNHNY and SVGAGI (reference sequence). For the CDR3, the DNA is TGTGCCAGTCGACAGGGGGCGATTGGGGGGGGTACGCAGTATTTT. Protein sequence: CASRQGAIGGGTQYF.

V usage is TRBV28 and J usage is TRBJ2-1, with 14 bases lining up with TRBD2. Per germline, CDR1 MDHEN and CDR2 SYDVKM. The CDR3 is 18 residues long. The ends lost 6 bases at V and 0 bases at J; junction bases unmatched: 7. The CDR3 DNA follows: TGTGCCAGCAGCCACGGACTAGCGGGGGGTAGCTCCTACAATGAGCAGTTCTTC. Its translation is CASSHGLAGGSSYNEQFF.

CDR3 loop: CASSVHLGQGACGTEAFF. The DNA for the CDR3 is TGTGCCAGCAGCGTACACTTGGGGCAGGGGGCCTGTGGCACTGAAGCTTTCTTT. The rearrangement uses TRBV9 and TRBJ1-1; 8 positions agree with TRBD1. V trimming: 1 base; J trimming: 4 bases; junction bases outside the gene matches: 15. This CDR3 is built from 18 residues. In germline, CDR1 is SGDLS, CDR2 YYNGEE.

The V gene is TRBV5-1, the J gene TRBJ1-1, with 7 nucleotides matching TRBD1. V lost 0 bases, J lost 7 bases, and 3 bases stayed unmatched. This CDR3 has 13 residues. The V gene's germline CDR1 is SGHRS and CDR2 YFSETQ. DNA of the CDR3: TGCGCCAGCAGCTTGGCCGGGACAGATGAAGCTTTCTTT. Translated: CASSLAGTDEAFF.

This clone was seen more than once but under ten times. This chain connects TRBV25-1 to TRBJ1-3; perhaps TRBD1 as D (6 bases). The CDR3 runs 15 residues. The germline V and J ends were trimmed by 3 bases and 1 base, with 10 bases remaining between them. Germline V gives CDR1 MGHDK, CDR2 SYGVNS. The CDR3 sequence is CASSDFRGSGNTIYF. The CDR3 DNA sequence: TGTGCCAGCAGTGATTTTAGGGGGTCTGGAAACACCATATATTTT.

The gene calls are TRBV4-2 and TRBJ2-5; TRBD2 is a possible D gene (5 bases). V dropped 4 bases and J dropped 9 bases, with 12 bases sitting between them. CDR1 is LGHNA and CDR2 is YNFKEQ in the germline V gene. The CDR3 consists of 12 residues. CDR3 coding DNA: TGTGCCAGCAGCCTGCTCCCGGGATCCCAGTACTTC. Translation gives CASSLLPGSQYF.

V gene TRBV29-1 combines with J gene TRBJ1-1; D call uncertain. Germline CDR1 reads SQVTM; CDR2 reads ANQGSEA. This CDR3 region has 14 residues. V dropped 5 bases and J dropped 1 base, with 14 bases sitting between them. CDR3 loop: CSVNFRFSNTEAFF. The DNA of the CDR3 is TGCAGCGTTAATTTTCGGTTTTCGAACACTGAAGCTTTCTTT.

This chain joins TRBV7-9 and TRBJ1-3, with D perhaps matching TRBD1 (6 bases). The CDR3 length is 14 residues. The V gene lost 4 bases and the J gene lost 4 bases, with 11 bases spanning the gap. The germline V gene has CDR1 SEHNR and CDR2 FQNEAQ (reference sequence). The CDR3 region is CASSYNRAGNTIYF. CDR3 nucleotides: TGTGCCAGCAGCTATAACAGGGCGGGAAACACCATATATTTT. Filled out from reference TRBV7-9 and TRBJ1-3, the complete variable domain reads DTGVSQNPRHKITKRGQNVTFRCDPISEHNRLYWYRQTLGQGPEFLTYFQNEAQLEKSRLLSDRFSAERPKGSFSTLEIQRTEQGDSAMYLCASSYNRAGNTIYFGEGSWLTVV.

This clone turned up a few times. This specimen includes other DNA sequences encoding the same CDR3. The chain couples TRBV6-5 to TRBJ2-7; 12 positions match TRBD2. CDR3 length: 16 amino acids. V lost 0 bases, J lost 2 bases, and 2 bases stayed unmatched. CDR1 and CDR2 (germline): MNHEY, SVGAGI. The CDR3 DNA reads TGTGCCAGCAGTTACTCCGGACTAGCGGGGACCTACGAGCAGTACTTC. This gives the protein CASSYSGLAGTYEQYF.

CDR3 amino acids: CASSSQTGGWTEAFF. In DNA form, the CDR3 reads TGTGCCAGCAGCTCCCAGACAGGGGGCTGGACTGAAGCTTTCTTT. The genes are TRBV7-3 and TRBJ1-1; 10 bases map to TRBD1. V was pared by 4 bases and J by 5 bases, with 7 bases of the junction left unmatched. Germline CDR1 reads SGHTA; CDR2 reads FQGTGA. CDR3 length: 15 residues.

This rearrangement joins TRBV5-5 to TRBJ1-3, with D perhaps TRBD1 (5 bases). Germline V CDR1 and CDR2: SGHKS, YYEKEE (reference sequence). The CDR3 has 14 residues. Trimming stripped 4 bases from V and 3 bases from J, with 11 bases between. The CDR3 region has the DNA TGTGCCAGCAGCCCCTCAGGGATTGGAAACACCATATATTTT. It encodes CASSPSGIGNTIYF.